Reported below is one TCR beta chain. Its antigen is not identified. The data originate from a study of Ad26.COV2.S vaccination and SARS-CoV-2 variants. General study points: Analyses that measured TCR breadth and depth may have underestimated total T cell responses.

Profiled with immunoSEQ multiplex PCR; TCRdb holds only in-frame clones, not every one. The profile shows hundreds of thousands of clones, approximately 90% of them singletons. V lost 1 base and J lost 10, with 17 bases in between. The CDR3 runs 16 residues. Germline V lookup: CDR1 LGHNA, CDR2 YSLEER. This receptor was taken from a human donor who had recovered from COVID-19. The sample here was peripheral blood, taken after recovery from COVID-19. The chain employs TRBV4-3 and TRBJ1-6, with D perhaps TRBD1 (5 bases). The CDR3 reads CASSQGGGSGRSPLHF. The CDR3 nucleotides are TGCGCCAGCAGCCAAGGCGGAGGGTCAGGGAGGTCACCCCTCCACTTT.